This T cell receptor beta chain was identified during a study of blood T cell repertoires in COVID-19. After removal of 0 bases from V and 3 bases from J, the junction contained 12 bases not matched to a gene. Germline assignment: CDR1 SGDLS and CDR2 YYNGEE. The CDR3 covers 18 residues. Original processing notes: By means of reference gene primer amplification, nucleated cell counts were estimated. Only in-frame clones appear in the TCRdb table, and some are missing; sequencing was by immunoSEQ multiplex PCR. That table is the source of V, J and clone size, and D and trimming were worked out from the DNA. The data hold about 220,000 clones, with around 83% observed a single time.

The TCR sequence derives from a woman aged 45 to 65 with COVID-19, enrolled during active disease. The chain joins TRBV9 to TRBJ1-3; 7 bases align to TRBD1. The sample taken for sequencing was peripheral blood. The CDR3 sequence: CASSVGAQGRSSGNTIYF. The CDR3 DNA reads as TGTGCCAGCAGCGTAGGAGCACAGGGGCGGTCGAGTGGAAACACCATATATTTT.